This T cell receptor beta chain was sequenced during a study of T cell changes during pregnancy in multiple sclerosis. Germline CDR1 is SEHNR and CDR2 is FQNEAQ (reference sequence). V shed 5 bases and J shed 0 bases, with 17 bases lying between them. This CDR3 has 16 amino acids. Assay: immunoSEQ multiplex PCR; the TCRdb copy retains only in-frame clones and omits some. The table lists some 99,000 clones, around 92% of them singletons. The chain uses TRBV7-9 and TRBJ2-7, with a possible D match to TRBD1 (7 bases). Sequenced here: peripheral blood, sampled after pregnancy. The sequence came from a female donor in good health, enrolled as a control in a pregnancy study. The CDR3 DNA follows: TGTGCCAGCAGCGCTCTGACAGGGAGGAGCTCCTACGAGCAGTACTTC. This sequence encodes CASSALTGRSSYEQYF.